These 13 T cell receptor beta chains originate from one sample sequenced in a study of shared clonotypes between healthy human individuals. The protocol was immunoSEQ multiplex PCR, while the TCRdb copy is restricted to in-frame clones and leaves out a portion. The sample has 2 million to 3 million clones, 93% seen once. The sequencing input was naive CD4+ T cells from PBMCs. Subset specified: CD45RA+ positively selected. The receptors derive from a young man in good health. Some clones in this sample may be carry-over from other donors' samples.

This chain joins TRBV5-1 and TRBJ2-5, with TRBD1 matching 8 bases. The CDR3 extends over 15 amino acids. V shed 3 bases, J shed 5 bases, and the junction held 9 bases outside the gene matches. Germline CDR1 and CDR2: SGHRS and YFSETQ. CDR3 in DNA: TGCGCCAGCAGCTCCGTTCCGGGACAGGATGAGACCCAGTACTTC. This codes for CASSSVPGQDETQYF.

The chain couples TRBV28 to TRBJ2-1; 7 bases align to TRBD2. Looked up from germline, CDR1 is MDHEN and CDR2 is SYDVKM. This CDR3 contains 14 residues. V shed 2 bases and J 8 bases; nucleotides not matched to a gene: 6. The DNA for the CDR3 is TGTGCCAGCAGTTTACCGGGAGGTCACCATGAGCAGTTCTTC. It codes for CASSLPGGHHEQFF.

Concerning this clone itself: The same CDR3 also results from other DNA sequences found in this sample. The chain combines TRBV6-5 with TRBJ2-2; D is ambiguous. The CDR3 is 12 residues long. Germline CDR1 reads MNHEY; CDR2 reads SVGAGI. V lost 0 bases, J lost 5 bases, and 1 base lay in between. The CDR3 here is CASSYSTGELFF. The DNA for the CDR3 is TGTGCCAGCAGTTACTCAACCGGGGAGCTGTTTTTT.

The chain combines TRBV4-3 with TRBJ1-5; 10 bases are a match to TRBD1. Germline V CDR1 and CDR2: LGHNA, YSLEER. V was pared by 4 bases and J by 3 bases, with 3 bases of the junction left unmatched. The CDR3 is 15 amino acids. The CDR3: CASSRGQGDNQPQHF. In nucleotides, the CDR3 is TGCGCCAGCAGCCGAGGACAGGGGGACAATCAGCCCCAGCATTTT.

On this clone: The same CDR3 arises from other DNA sequences in this sample as well. The chain links TRBV5-6 to TRBJ2-5; D might be TRBD1 (5 bases). V shed 0 bases and J shed 2 bases, with 5 bases lying between them. This CDR3 is built from 13 residues. The germline CDR1 and CDR2 sequences are SGHDT and YYEEEE. Here the CDR3 reads CASSLDRQETQYF. The CDR3 DNA reads TGTGCCAGCAGCTTGGACAGGCAAGAGACCCAGTACTTC.

The gene calls are TRBV19 and TRBJ1-2; D not resolved. Trimming removed 6 bases from V and 6 bases from J, with 20 bases in between. CDR1 LNHDA and CDR2 SQIVND come from the germline V gene (reference sequence). The CDR3 is 15 residues long. CDR3 coding DNA: TGTGCCAGTAGGGGCCCGAGCCGCTTACTCGATGGCTACACCTTC. Its translation: CASRGPSRLLDGYTF.

The chain has TRBV28 and TRBJ2-1, with TRBD2 matching over 12 bases. Germline assignment: CDR1 MDHEN and CDR2 SYDVKM. The junction had 11 bases not matched to a gene; V was cut back by 3 bases and J by 8 bases. The CDR3 spans 17 residues. The CDR3 protein is CASSFGLAGGPLHEQFF. DNA of the CDR3: TGTGCCAGCAGTTTTGGGCTAGCGGGAGGGCCACTCCATGAGCAGTTCTTC. The complete variable domain, with remaining parts taken from reference TRBV28 and TRBJ2-1, reads DVKVTQSSRYLVKRTGEKVFLECVQDMDHENMFWYRQDPGLGLRLIYFSYDVKMKEKGDIPEGYSVSREKKERFSLILESASTNQTSMYLCASSFGLAGGPLHEQFFGPGTRLTVL.

The chain employs TRBV29-1 and TRBJ1-1; no clear D gene. Germline values: CDR1 SQVTM, CDR2 ANQGSEA. Trimming removed 4 bases at V and 1 base at J, with 10 bases between. This CDR3 region has 13 residues. The CDR3 spells CSVVGTQNTEAFF. CDR3 nucleotides: TGCAGCGTTGTTGGCACCCAGAACACTGAAGCTTTCTTT.

The rearrangement joins TRBV5-1 to TRBJ1-5; 9 bases fit TRBD1. Germline assignment: CDR1 SGHRS and CDR2 YFSETQ. The trim removed 3 bases at V and 2 bases at J, leaving 3 bases unmatched. CDR3 length: 15 amino acids. The CDR3, as DNA: TGCGCCAGCAGCTCGACAGGGGGAGGCAATCAGCCCCAGCATTTT. It yields the protein CASSSTGGGNQPQHF.

The V gene is TRBV28, the J gene TRBJ2-1; D is ambiguous. Germline CDR1 MDHEN, CDR2 SYDVKM. With 3 bases removed from V and 4 bases from J, the gap between germline ends came to 10 bases. The CDR3 covers 14 residues. CDR3 in amino acids: CASSFSGTYNEQFF. Here the CDR3 DNA reads TGTGCCAGCAGTTTCTCAGGAACGTACAATGAGCAGTTCTTC. Full variable domain (missing parts from reference TRBV28 and TRBJ2-1): DVKVTQSSRYLVKRTGEKVFLECVQDMDHENMFWYRQDPGLGLRLIYFSYDVKMKEKGDIPEGYSVSREKKERFSLILESASTNQTSMYLCASSFSGTYNEQFFGPGTRLTVL.

Here the CDR3 reads CASSLSGGGTGELFF. The CDR3 DNA reads TGTGCCAGCAGCTTATCAGGTGGCGGCACCGGGGAGCTGTTTTTT. This chain uses TRBV7-9 with TRBJ2-2; no firm D call. CDR3 length: 15 amino acids. The germline gives CDR1 SEHNR, CDR2 FQNEAQ (reference sequence). Trimming removed 2 bases from V and 4 bases from J, with 11 bases in between.

As regards this clone: In the same sample, other DNA sequences code for this CDR3. The rearrangement links TRBV5-1 to TRBJ2-5, with 7 bases aligning to TRBD2. This CDR3 has 14 amino acids. From germline, CDR1 is SGHRS and CDR2 YFSETQ. J gave up 4 bases and V 0 bases, and 3 bases lay outside the gene matches. CDR3 DNA sequence: TGCGCCAGCAGCTTGGGGACTAGTGCAGAGACCCAGTACTTC. Translating it yields CASSLGTSAETQYF.

The rearrangement links TRBV5-5 to TRBJ2-5; D remains ambiguous. V was trimmed by 1 base and J by 6 bases, leaving 4 bases between them. The length of the CDR3 is 11 residues. The germline gives CDR1 SGHKS, CDR2 YYEKEE (reference sequence). CDR3 nucleotide sequence: TGTGCCAGCAGCTTGACGCAGACCCAGTACTTC. Protein sequence: CASSLTQTQYF. Looking up the rest from reference TRBV5-5 and TRBJ2-5 gives the full variable domain: DAGVTQSPTHLIKTRGQQVTLRCSPISGHKSVSWYQQVLGQGPQFIFQYYEKEERGRGNFPDRFSARQFPNYSSELNVNALLLGDSALYLCASSLTQTQYFGPGTRLLVL.